This T cell receptor beta chain was observed in a study of beta chain features in type 1 diabetes. CDR1 is GTSNPN and CDR2 is SVGIG in the germline V gene (reference sequence). CDR3 length: 16 amino acids. Trimming took 4 bases from V and 3 from J, leaving 19 bases between them. Expressed TCRB transcripts were sequenced, since all the RNA that had been isolated was reverse transcribed. This table comes from immunoSEQ multiplex PCR, and its TCRdb copy is limited to in-frame clones, with some not included. The sample lists 450,000 to 600,000 clones, 30% occurring once. The specimen sequenced was naive CD4+ T cells from blood. The receptor's source is a man aged 18 to 30 in good health. This sequence joins TRBV30 and TRBJ1-5; TRBD1 is a possible D gene (5 bases). CDR3 sequence (DNA): TGTGCCTGGACCCCCGATTGGGGGGTTAACAATCAGCCCCAGCATTTT. This gives the protein CAWTPDWGVNNQPQHF.